Presented here are 32 T cell receptor beta chains from one specimen sequenced in a study of PD-L1 blockade in urothelial cancer. This table comes from immunoSEQ multiplex PCR, and its TCRdb copy is limited to in-frame clones, with some not included. The data contain some 100,000 clones, roughly 90% of them singletons. Time point here: pretreatment peripheral blood. Specimen: PBMCs, collected around atezolizumab (anti-PD-L1) treatment. The receptors were sampled from a woman of 80 years or more with urothelial cancer.

The gene calls are TRBV27 and TRBJ2-3; 7 nucleotides match TRBD2. The V and J ends lost 5 bases and 1 base, in that order; junction bases with no gene match: 6. Germline CDR1 reads MNHEY; CDR2 reads SMNVEV (reference sequence). This CDR3 contains 15 residues. For the CDR3, the DNA is TGTGCCAGCAGTCCATTAACTAGCGGCACAGATACGCAGTATTTT. It encodes CASSPLTSGTDTQYF.

The rearrangement links TRBV27 to TRBJ2-7; the D gene is possibly TRBD1 (6 bases). CDR3 length equals 14 residues. Germline-derived CDR1 and CDR2 are MNHEY and SMNVEV (reference sequence). Trimming pared 2 bases from V and 6 bases from J, leaving 14 bases between. CDR3 sequence (DNA): TGTGCCAGCAGTTTACAGGGGTCGTCGATCGAGCAGTACTTC. Translation: CASSLQGSSIEQYF.

This clone is a singleton in its sample. V is TRBV29-1 and J is TRBJ2-5; TRBD1 aligns across 10 bases. CDR1 SQVTM and CDR2 ANQGSEA come from the germline V gene. The J segment lost 4 bases and the V segment lost 4 bases, leaving 3 bases of the junction unmatched. The CDR3 runs 13 residues. CDR3 sequence reads: CSVAGQGGETQYF. The DNA for the CDR3 is TGCAGCGTTGCCGGACAGGGGGGAGAGACCCAGTACTTC.

CDR3 sequence: CASSNQKGQGRGETQYF. DNA for the CDR3: TGTGCCAGCAGCAACCAGAAGGGACAGGGGAGGGGAGAGACCCAGTACTTC. The chain couples TRBV5-6 to TRBJ2-5; 10 nucleotides line up with TRBD1. Germline V gives CDR1 SGHDT, CDR2 YYEEEE. Trimming at V came to 4 bases and at J to 4 bases, leaving 13 bases not matched to a gene. CDR3 length equals 17 residues.

The chain employs TRBV18 and TRBJ1-1, with D possibly matching TRBD1 (6 bases). This CDR3 has 12 amino acids. Germline-derived CDR1 and CDR2 are KGHSH and LQKENI. Trimming took off 3 bases at V and 8 bases at J, with 10 bases between the two ends. The CDR3 loop reads CASSPGTLEAFF. CDR3 coding DNA: TGTGCCAGCTCACCCGGGACACTAGAAGCTTTCTTT.

The V and J genes are TRBV9 and TRBJ2-3, with 7 bases aligning to TRBD1. The CDR3 runs to 17 residues. The V and J ends lost 0 bases and 0 bases, in that order; junction bases with no gene match: 7. Per germline, CDR1 SGDLS and CDR2 YYNGEE. CDR3 residues: CASSVVGGAPSTDTQYF. The CDR3 nucleotides are TGTGCCAGCAGCGTAGTAGGGGGCGCCCCTAGCACAGATACGCAGTATTTT.

This clone was observed a few times. V and J are TRBV7-3 and TRBJ2-2, with 7 bases matching TRBD2. Germline CDR1 SGHTA, CDR2 FQGTGA. The CDR3 is 16 residues long. Trimming took 5 bases from V and 1 from J; bases not matched to a gene: 7. CDR3 sequence reads: CASSRLPSGNTGELFF. The CDR3 DNA is TGTGCCAGCAGCCGACTTCCTAGCGGGAACACCGGGGAGCTGTTTTTT.

The V and J genes are TRBV2 and TRBJ2-1, with TRBD1 matching over 9 bases. With V trimmed by 8 bases and J by 1 base, 0 bases remained unmatched. The CDR3 is 13 residues long. The germline V gene has CDR1 SNHLY and CDR2 FYNNEI. In nucleotides, the CDR3 is TGTGCCAGCGGGACAGGGTCCTACAATGAGCAGTTCTTC. As protein: CASGTGSYNEQFF.

V and J are TRBV9 and TRBJ1-4; possible D gene TRBD1, 5 bases. Germline V CDR1 and CDR2: SGDLS, YYNGEE. The CDR3 spans 16 residues. V lost 3 bases and J 5 bases, leaving 17 bases between the germline ends. The CDR3 bases are TGTGCCAGCAGCGCGACCCCGGGGGGGATAAATGAAAAACTGTTTTTT. It specifies CASSATPGGINEKLFF.

The gene calls are TRBV29-1 and TRBJ1-2; no reliable D call. With 7 bases removed from V and 0 bases from J, the gap between germline ends came to 12 bases. The CDR3 consists of 13 residues. The germline V gene encodes CDR1 SQVTM and CDR2 ANQGSEA. The CDR3 DNA reads TGCAGCGCTCGGAGGACGGCTAACTATGGCTACACCTTC. Protein sequence: CSARRTANYGYTF.

DNA for the CDR3: TGCGCCAGCAGCCAATCTGGGACTACCTACGAGCAGTACTTC. Translated, it gives CASSQSGTTYEQYF. This sequence joins TRBV4-1 and TRBJ2-7; 7 positions match TRBD2. The CDR3 is made up of 14 amino acids. CDR1 is MGHRA and CDR2 is YSYEKL in the germline V gene. V gave up 2 bases and J gave up 2 bases; unmatched junction bases: 3.

The chain uses TRBV19 and TRBJ2-2, with TRBD2 as a possible D gene (6 bases). This CDR3 region has 18 residues. The V end was cut by 6 bases, the J end by 6 bases, with 26 bases between. The germline V gene encodes CDR1 LNHDA and CDR2 SQIVND (reference sequence). The CDR3 sequence is CASRWGGQGLMGAGELFF. The CDR3 bases are TGTGCCAGTAGGTGGGGCGGGCAGGGACTCATGGGGGCCGGGGAGCTGTTTTTT.

This clone was seen only once. The gene calls are TRBV9 and TRBJ1-2; D not resolved. V was shortened by 0 bases and J by 5 bases, with 8 bases between the two germline ends. This CDR3 spans 13 amino acids. CDR1 and CDR2 from the germline V gene are SGDLS and YYNGEE. CDR3 sequence reads: CASSVASQYGYTF. CDR3 DNA sequence: TGTGCCAGCAGCGTAGCTTCCCAGTATGGCTACACCTTC.

V gene TRBV7-2 combines with J gene TRBJ1-3, with D hard to call. V dropped 6 bases and J dropped 3 bases, with 9 bases sitting between them. Germline values: CDR1 SGHTA, CDR2 FQGNSA. This CDR3 spans 13 amino acids. The CDR3 DNA sequence: TGTGCCAGCAGTTCGGCGGTTGGAAACACCATATATTTT. It codes for CASSSAVGNTIYF.

In this sample, this clone turned up once. The rearrangement uses TRBV11-3 and TRBJ2-3; D is possibly TRBD1 (6 bases). Germline V gene lookup returns CDR1 SGHNT and CDR2 YENEEA. The CDR3 loop spans 16 amino acids. V lost 4 bases and J lost 3, with 17 bases in between. CDR3 protein: CASSSRTDGVTDTQYF. Here the CDR3 DNA reads TGTGCCAGCAGCTCCCGGACAGACGGCGTAACAGATACGCAGTATTTT.

The rearrangement links TRBV9 to TRBJ2-1, with a weak D call TRBD2 (6 bases). The germline V gene has CDR1 SGDLS and CDR2 YYNGEE. The CDR3 totals 15 residues. V lost 0 bases and J 1 base, leaving 8 bases between the germline ends. CDR3 protein: CASSVAAGSYNEQFF. The CDR3 coding sequence is TGTGCCAGCAGCGTAGCGGCGGGATCCTACAATGAGCAGTTCTTC.

This clone showed up just once. The chain is built from TRBV18 and TRBJ2-1; 7 bases are shared with TRBD2. Germline lookup yields CDR1 KGHSH and CDR2 LQKENI. Losses at the gene ends were 3 bases for V and 5 bases for J; bases not matched to a gene: 7. The CDR3 extends over 15 amino acids. The CDR3 nucleotides read TGTGCCAGCTCACCGATAGGACTAGGCAACAATGAGCAGTTCTTC. Translated, it gives CASSPIGLGNNEQFF.

This rearrangement joins TRBV2 to TRBJ1-5; D is ambiguous. Germline V CDR1 and CDR2: SNHLY, FYNNEI. V lost 2 bases and J 4 bases, leaving 15 bases between the germline ends. The CDR3 is made up of 16 amino acids. In nucleotides, the CDR3 is TGTGCCAGCAGTGAAAAGAGGTCAGGAGGGAATCAGCCCCAGCATTTT. Protein sequence: CASSEKRSGGNQPQHF. Full variable domain (remainder filled in from reference TRBV2 and TRBJ1-5): EPEVTQTPSHQVTQMGQEVILRCVPISNHLYFYWYRQILGQKVEFLVSFYNNEISEKSEIFDDQFSVERPDGSNFTLKIRSTKLEDSAMYFCASSEKRSGGNQPQHFGDGTRLSIL.

The V and J genes are TRBV2 and TRBJ2-7; a weak D match, TRBD2 (5 bases). The CDR3 is made up of 13 amino acids. V dropped 11 bases and J dropped 3 bases, with 17 bases sitting between them. Germline V CDR1 and CDR2: SNHLY, FYNNEI. The DNA of the CDR3 is TGTGCCCGTGAAAAGCCCGGGAACTACGAGCAGTACTTC. Amino acid sequence: CAREKPGNYEQYF.

This clone occurred a few times. The chain employs TRBV7-6 and TRBJ2-1; perhaps TRBD1 as D (5 bases). Trimming took off 5 bases at V and 5 bases at J, with 13 bases between the two ends. This CDR3 is built from 14 residues. The germline CDR1 and CDR2 sequences are SGHVS and FNYEAQ. The CDR3 loop reads CASSREQVNNEQFF. In DNA, the CDR3 is TGTGCCAGCAGCCGAGAACAGGTCAACAATGAGCAGTTCTTC.

This chain uses TRBV10-1 with TRBJ2-3, with D possibly being TRBD2 (5 bases). Trimming cost V 6 bases and J 5 bases, with 15 bases left between them. The CDR3 runs 14 residues. Germline V lookup: CDR1 WNHNN, CDR2 SYGVQD (reference sequence). As DNA, the CDR3 is TGCGCCAGCAGGGCGGGCGACGGTATAGATACGCAGTATTTT. Protein product: CASRAGDGIDTQYF.

The V gene is TRBV10-2, the J gene TRBJ2-1; TRBD1 agrees at 8 bases. Germline trimming cut 7 bases from V and 4 bases from J; bases unmatched to any gene: 6. The CDR3 contains 14 residues. Germline CDR1 is WSHSY and CDR2 is SAAADI. CDR3 DNA sequence: TGCGCCAGCAAGGCGGACAGGGAGTACAATGAGCAGTTCTTC. Translation gives CASKADREYNEQFF.

The rearrangement links TRBV11-2 to TRBJ2-1, with D tentatively TRBD2 (5 bases). V lost 3 bases and J 4 bases, leaving 13 bases between the germline ends. Germline V gene data show CDR1 as SGHAT and CDR2 as FQNNGV. CDR3 size: 15 residues. The CDR3 spells CASSLEAALYNEQFF. The CDR3, as DNA: TGTGCCAGCAGCTTGGAAGCGGCTTTATACAATGAGCAGTTCTTC.

V usage is TRBV18 and J usage is TRBJ1-1; 8 bases match TRBD1. CDR3 length: 13 residues. The germline V gene encodes CDR1 KGHSH and CDR2 LQKENI. J was trimmed by 4 bases and V by 4 bases; bases with no gene match: 2. The DNA of the CDR3 is TGTGCCAGCTCACAGGACAGGGTCACTGAAGCTTTCTTT. Translating it yields CASSQDRVTEAFF.

This clone was counted only a few times. The rearrangement links TRBV25-1 to TRBJ1-2, with 9 positions matching TRBD1. CDR3 length equals 15 residues. Germline CDR1 and CDR2: MGHDK and SYGVNS. The V and J ends lost 4 bases and 4 bases, in that order; junction bases with no gene match: 7. CDR3 amino acids: CASSVTQGAGYGYTF. The DNA of the CDR3 is TGTGCCAGCAGTGTAACACAGGGGGCAGGCTATGGCTACACCTTC.

This chain joins TRBV5-4 and TRBJ1-3; D perhaps matches TRBD1 (5 bases). CDR3 length: 19 amino acids. V lost 4 bases, J lost 0 bases, and 23 bases lay in between. The germline V gene encodes CDR1 SGHNT and CDR2 YYREEE (reference sequence). CDR3 residues: CASSQPPQERINSGNTIYF. The CDR3 nucleotides are TGTGCCAGCAGCCAACCACCACAGGAGAGGATCAACTCTGGAAACACCATATATTTT.

The chain carries TRBV5-1 and TRBJ2-3; perhaps TRBD2 as D (6 bases). V dropped 4 bases and J dropped 2 bases, with 14 bases sitting between them. This CDR3 spans 15 amino acids. The germline V gene has CDR1 SGHRS and CDR2 YFSETQ. The chain's CDR3 is CASSRNLAPTDTQYF. CDR3 sequence (DNA): TGCGCCAGCAGCCGGAATCTAGCGCCCACAGATACGCAGTATTTT.

This chain joins TRBV15 and TRBJ2-2; 13 bases fit TRBD2. The J segment lost 3 bases and the V segment lost 1 base, leaving 2 bases of the junction unmatched. Germline V gene lookup returns CDR1 LNHNV and CDR2 YYDKDF (reference sequence). The CDR3 is made up of 17 amino acids. Here the CDR3 DNA reads TGTGCCACCAGCAGAGGACTAGCGGGAGGATACACCGGGGAGCTGTTTTTT. It encodes CATSRGLAGGYTGELFF.

The rearrangement links TRBV6-6 to TRBJ1-2; D might be TRBD1 (6 bases). V lost 2 bases and J lost 3, with 13 bases in between. Germline V lookup: CDR1 MNHNY, CDR2 SVGAGI (reference sequence). The CDR3 loop spans 15 amino acids. The CDR3 sequence: CASSYGGQSHYGYTF. The CDR3 coding sequence is TGTGCCAGCAGTTACGGCGGACAGTCACACTATGGCTACACCTTC.

This chain links TRBV5-8 with TRBJ2-5, with 7 bases aligning to TRBD2. This CDR3 region has 16 residues. V gave up 0 bases and J gave up 2 bases; unmatched junction bases: 7. The germline V gene has CDR1 SGHTS and CDR2 YDEGEE. The CDR3 loop is CASSLGAGAAQETQYF. The CDR3 nucleotides are TGTGCCAGCAGCTTGGGGGCGGGAGCGGCGCAAGAGACCCAGTACTTC. Combining the CDR3 with reference TRBV5-8 and TRBJ2-5 gives the whole variable domain EAGVTQSPTHLIKTRGQQATLRCSPISGHTSVYWYQQALGLGLQFLLWYDEGEERNRGNFPPRFSGRQFPNYSSELNVNALELEDSALYLCASSLGAGAAQETQYFGPGTRLLVL.

The chain carries TRBV10-1 and TRBJ2-3; D unclear. Between the trimmed V and J ends, which lost 3 bases and 3 bases, there was a span of 7 bases. Per germline, CDR1 WNHNN and CDR2 SYGVQD (reference sequence). The CDR3 extends over 13 amino acids. CDR3 nucleotides: TGCGCCAGCAGTGATCCCTTGACAGATACGCAGTATTTT. Residues: CASSDPLTDTQYF.

This chain connects TRBV5-1 to TRBJ2-7; 7 bases line up with TRBD1. The V segment lost 4 bases and the J segment 0 bases; nucleotides outside the gene matches: 10. There are 16 residues in the CDR3. CDR1 and CDR2 (germline): SGHRS, YFSETQ. The CDR3 region has the DNA TGCGCCAGCAGCACCCAAACAGGGGACCCCTCCTACGAGCAGTACTTC. Encoded protein: CASSTQTGDPSYEQYF. Full variable domain (rest looked up from reference TRBV5-1 and TRBJ2-7): KAGVTQTPRYLIKTRGQQVTLSCSPISGHRSVSWYQQTPGQGLQFLFEYFSETQRNKGNFPGRFSGRQFSNSRSEMNVSTLELGDSALYLCASSTQTGDPSYEQYFGPGTRLTVT.